Shown below are 25 T cell receptor beta chains from a single sample sequenced in a study of blood T cell repertoires in COVID-19. The assay was immunoSEQ multiplex PCR, and TCRdb's table has in-frame clones only and misses some. The repertoire holds approximately 140,000 clones, with about four fifths as singletons. Source material: PBMCs or T cells enriched from blood (not recorded which). These receptors all stem from a man between 40 and 49 years old with acute COVID-19.

The V call is TRBV27, the J call TRBJ2-5; D possibly corresponds to TRBD1 (5 bases). Germline V gives CDR1 MNHEY, CDR2 SMNVEV (reference sequence). The CDR3 totals 14 residues. Trimming pared 2 bases from V and 5 bases from J, leaving 12 bases between. Here the CDR3 DNA reads TGTGCCAGCAGTTTAACCCCAGGGATGGAGACCCAGTACTTC. Translating gives CASSLTPGMETQYF.

The table lists this clone with a count of one. The chain carries TRBV7-2 and TRBJ2-6, with 9 bases matching TRBD1. J was trimmed by 4 bases and V by 1 base; bases with no gene match: 2. The CDR3 runs 16 residues. Germline CDR1 is SGHTA and CDR2 is FQGNSA. The CDR3 region is CASSLGTGAGANVLTF. CDR3 bases: TGTGCCAGCAGCTTAGGGACAGGGGCGGGGGCCAACGTCCTGACTTTC.

The chain employs TRBV30 and TRBJ1-2, with 7 bases aligning to TRBD1. The CDR3 has 13 amino acids. V shed 1 base and J 4 bases; nucleotides not matched to a gene: 3. Germline V gene data show CDR1 as GTSNPN and CDR2 as SVGIG (reference sequence). The CDR3 DNA follows: TGTGCCTGGAGTGGCCGGGACAGCTATGGCTACACCTTC. Translating it yields CAWSGRDSYGYTF.

The chain combines TRBV29-1 with TRBJ2-2; D might be TRBD2 (5 bases). The germline V and J ends were trimmed by 5 bases and 7 bases, with 17 bases remaining between them. The V gene's germline CDR1 is SQVTM and CDR2 ANQGSEA. The CDR3 runs to 14 residues. Here the CDR3 DNA reads TGCAGCGTTTCCTCGAGCGGTGGTGGCGGGGAGCTGTTTTTT. Its translation is CSVSSSGGGGELFF.

This clone has only one observation. This sequence joins TRBV2 and TRBJ1-2; D not certain. The CDR3 consists of 12 residues. V lost 4 bases and J 4 bases, leaving 7 bases between the germline ends. Germline CDR1 SNHLY, CDR2 FYNNEI. Here the CDR3 DNA reads TGTGCCAGCAGTGTCGCGAGCTATGGCTACACCTTC. It translates to CASSVASYGYTF.

The rearrangement uses TRBV2 and TRBJ1-2; 7 bases are a match to TRBD1. Germline V gives CDR1 SNHLY, CDR2 FYNNEI. Trimming at V came to 4 bases and at J to 2 bases, leaving 4 bases not matched to a gene. The CDR3 is 14 amino acids. The CDR3 sequence: CASSGTGGNYGYTF. CDR3 DNA: TGTGCCAGCAGTGGGACAGGCGGAAACTATGGCTACACCTTC.

V gene TRBV5-4 combines with J gene TRBJ2-5, with D perhaps TRBD1 (5 bases). Trimming removed 2 bases at V and 2 bases at J, with 7 bases between. The CDR3 covers 13 residues. Germline values: CDR1 SGHNT, CDR2 YYREEE (reference sequence). DNA for the CDR3: TGTGCCAGCAGCTTCAGACAGCAAGAGACCCAGTACTTC. It encodes CASSFRQQETQYF.

This clone was counted only a few times. The chain carries TRBV6-2 or TRBV6-3 and TRBJ2-3, with D possibly TRBD2 on 5 matching bases. Germline V CDR1 and CDR2: MNHEY, SVGEGT. The CDR3 loop spans 15 amino acids. Trimming pared 6 bases from V and 6 bases from J, leaving 19 bases between. Here the CDR3 DNA reads TGTGCCAGCAGGCCTGGACCGAGGGATTCTGATACGCAGTATTTT. Translation gives CASRPGPRDSDTQYF.

CDR3 sequence: CAIRDRSNQPQHF. Written as DNA, the CDR3 is TGTGCCATCAGAGACAGGAGCAATCAGCCCCAGCATTTT. This rearrangement joins TRBV10-3 to TRBJ1-5, with a weak D call TRBD1 (6 bases). This CDR3 comprises 13 residues. The germline CDR1 and CDR2 sequences are ENHRY and SYGVKD. V lost 6 bases, J lost 1 base, and 7 bases lay in between.

The V and J genes are TRBV30 and TRBJ2-1; a possible D gene is TRBD2 (5 bases). Germline V CDR1 and CDR2: GTSNPN, SVGIG (reference sequence). V was clipped by 1 base and J by 12 bases, with 13 bases between them. CDR3 length: 12 amino acids. The CDR3 region has the DNA TGTGCCTGGAGTGCGTCTGGTGGGAGGCAGTTCTTC. This gives the protein CAWSASGGRQFF.

The chain joins TRBV11-2 to TRBJ1-3; no reliable D call. CDR1 is SGHAT, CDR2 FQNNGV, per germline. V was cut by 5 bases and J by 1 base, with 9 bases left in between. The length of the CDR3 is 14 residues. The chain's CDR3 is CASSDGLSGNTIYF. DNA for the CDR3: TGTGCCAGCAGCGATGGCCTTTCTGGAAACACCATATATTTT.

The chain carries TRBV19 and TRBJ2-2; 10 nucleotides align to TRBD2. The CDR3 loop spans 15 amino acids. Per germline, CDR1 LNHDA and CDR2 SQIVND (reference sequence). V shed 3 bases and J 5 bases; nucleotides not matched to a gene: 3. Here the CDR3 reads CASSMGLARTGELFF. The CDR3 coding sequence is TGTGCCAGTAGTATGGGACTAGCGCGTACCGGGGAGCTGTTTTTT.

The chain combines TRBV6-2 or TRBV6-3 with TRBJ1-2; no clear D. Trimming took off 5 bases at V and 6 bases at J, with 7 bases between the two ends. This CDR3 spans 11 amino acids. From germline, CDR1 is MNHEY and CDR2 SVGEGT. Written as DNA, the CDR3 is TGTGCCAGCAGTGTCTCCGATGGCTACACCTTC. Its translation: CASSVSDGYTF.

V gene TRBV4-1 combines with J gene TRBJ2-1; 10 bases agree with TRBD1. The junction had 1 base not matched to a gene; V was cut back by 1 base and J by 4 bases. Looked up from germline, CDR1 is MGHRA and CDR2 is YSYEKL. The CDR3 has 15 residues. The CDR3 reads CASSQAGQGYNEQFF. The CDR3 DNA reads TGCGCCAGCAGCCAAGCGGGACAGGGGTACAATGAGCAGTTCTTC.

This clone has more than one count but fewer than ten. This chain uses TRBV6-2 or TRBV6-3 with TRBJ1-5, with D maybe TRBD1 (6 bases). This CDR3 is 13 amino acids long. Germline V gene data show CDR1 as MNHEY and CDR2 as SVGEGT. The V gene lost 6 bases and the J gene lost 6 bases, with 12 bases spanning the gap. CDR3 sequence (DNA): TGTGCCAGCAGCAGACAGGAGAGTCAGCCCCAGCATTTT. Translating it yields CASSRQESQPQHF.

The chain has TRBV9 and TRBJ1-2, with TRBD1 matching 7 bases. In germline, CDR1 is SGDLS, CDR2 YYNGEE. The V gene end was trimmed by 3 bases and the J gene end by 8 bases; junction bases not matched to a gene: 19. The CDR3 is 17 amino acids. The CDR3, as DNA: TGTGCCAGCAGCGCCGGGACAGTGGCTTCGGGGGCCTGGGGCTACACCTTC. It specifies CASSAGTVASGAWGYTF.

The CDR3 DNA is TGCGCCAGCAGTGAATCGGGGGGTTCACCCCTCCACTTT. Protein product: CASSESGGSPLHF. The chain joins TRBV10-1 to TRBJ1-6, with D perhaps matching TRBD1 (5 bases). Trimming cost V 3 bases and J 9 bases, with 9 bases left between them. Germline CDR1 and CDR2: WNHNN and SYGVQD (reference sequence). The CDR3 runs to 13 residues.

V gene TRBV20-1 combines with J gene TRBJ1-2, with a weak D call TRBD1 (5 bases). The CDR3 is made up of 11 amino acids. Trimming took 6 bases from V and 10 from J, leaving 15 bases between them. From germline, CDR1 is DFQATT and CDR2 SNEGSKA (reference sequence). The CDR3, as DNA: TGCAGTGCCCAAAGACAGCAGATCTACACCTTC. It is translated as CSAQRQQIYTF.

CDR3: CASSPSDSPGGGYTF. The DNA of the CDR3 is TGTGCCAGCTCACCCTCGGACAGCCCTGGGGGTGGCTACACCTTC. The chain recombines TRBV18 with TRBJ1-2; perhaps TRBD1 as D (6 bases). CDR3 size: 15 residues. V lost 3 bases and J lost 7, with 18 bases in between. Per germline, CDR1 KGHSH and CDR2 LQKENI.

V and J are TRBV29-1 and TRBJ2-1, with D possibly being TRBD1 (5 bases). CDR1 SQVTM and CDR2 ANQGSEA come from the germline V gene. The V end lost 1 base, the J end lost 0 bases, and 7 bases lay between the germline ends. The CDR3 contains 14 residues. The CDR3 coding sequence is TGCAGCGTTGAAGGGGGCTTCTCCTACAATGAGCAGTTCTTC. Amino acids: CSVEGGFSYNEQFF.

This clone was counted once. J is TRBJ2-1 and V is TRBV5-1, with 10 positions matching TRBD2. Germline V gene lookup returns CDR1 SGHRS and CDR2 YFSETQ. V trimming: 4 bases; J trimming: 3 bases; junction bases outside the gene matches: 4. The CDR3 contains 15 residues. For the CDR3, the DNA is TGCGCCAGCAGCCGGACTAGCGGACGCTACAATGAGCAGTTCTTC. It is translated as CASSRTSGRYNEQFF.

CDR3 bases: TGTGCCAGCAGCTTCGCCGGGACAGCACAAGAGACCCAGTACTTC. This translates into CASSFAGTAQETQYF. The chain couples TRBV7-2 to TRBJ2-5, with 7 nucleotides matching TRBD1. J gave up 2 bases and V 3 bases, and 6 bases lay outside the gene matches. The CDR3 runs to 15 residues. Germline CDR1 and CDR2: SGHTA and FQGNSA.

The CDR3 DNA follows: TGTGCCAGCAGTCCCGACAGGGGCAGTGAAAAACTGTTTTTT. Amino acid sequence: CASSPDRGSEKLFF. V gene TRBV27 combines with J gene TRBJ1-4; 8 bases agree with TRBD1. Germline assignment: CDR1 MNHEY and CDR2 SMNVEV (reference sequence). Germline trimming cut 5 bases from V and 7 bases from J; bases unmatched to any gene: 6. The CDR3 is 14 amino acids. The full variable domain, completed using reference TRBV27 and TRBJ1-4, is EAQVTQNPRYLITVTGKKLTVTCSQNMNHEYMSWYRQDPGLGLRQIYYSMNVEVTDKGDVPEGYKVSRKEKRNFPLILESPSPNQTSLYFCASSPDRGSEKLFFGSGTQLSVL.

Comments on this clone: The sample has other DNA sequences that encode this CDR3 too. V is TRBV4-3 and J is TRBJ2-4, with D perhaps matching TRBD2 (6 bases). From germline, CDR1 is LGHNA and CDR2 YSLEER. Deletions cut 0 bases from V and 0 bases from J, with 12 bases between. The CDR3 runs 17 residues. CDR3 sequence: CASSQEVVGLAKNIQYF. Here the CDR3 DNA reads TGCGCCAGCAGCCAAGAAGTGGTGGGACTAGCCAAAAACATTCAGTACTTC.

This clone was seen only once. The chain links TRBV28 to TRBJ2-5; 7 bases line up with TRBD2. Germline lookup yields CDR1 MDHEN and CDR2 SYDVKM. The CDR3 spans 15 residues. J lost 10 bases, V lost 5 bases, and 16 bases had no gene match. The CDR3, as DNA: TGTGCCAGCAGTGAGCTAAAAGCCGGGGGGAAGGACCAGTACTTC. Residues: CASSELKAGGKDQYF.